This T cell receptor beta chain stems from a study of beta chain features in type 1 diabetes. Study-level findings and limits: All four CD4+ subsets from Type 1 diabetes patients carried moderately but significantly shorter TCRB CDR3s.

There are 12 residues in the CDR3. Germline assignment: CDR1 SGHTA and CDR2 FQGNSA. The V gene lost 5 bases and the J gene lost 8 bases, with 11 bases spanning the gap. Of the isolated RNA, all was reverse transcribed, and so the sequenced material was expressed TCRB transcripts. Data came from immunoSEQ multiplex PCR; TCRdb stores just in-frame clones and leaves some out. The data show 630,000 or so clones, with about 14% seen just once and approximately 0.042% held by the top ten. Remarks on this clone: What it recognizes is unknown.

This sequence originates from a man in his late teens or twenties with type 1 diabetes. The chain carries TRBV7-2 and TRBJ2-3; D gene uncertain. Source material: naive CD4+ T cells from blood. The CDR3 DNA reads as TGTGCCAGCAGCGCATCGCTAGTTACGCAGTATTTT. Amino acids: CASSASLVTQYF.